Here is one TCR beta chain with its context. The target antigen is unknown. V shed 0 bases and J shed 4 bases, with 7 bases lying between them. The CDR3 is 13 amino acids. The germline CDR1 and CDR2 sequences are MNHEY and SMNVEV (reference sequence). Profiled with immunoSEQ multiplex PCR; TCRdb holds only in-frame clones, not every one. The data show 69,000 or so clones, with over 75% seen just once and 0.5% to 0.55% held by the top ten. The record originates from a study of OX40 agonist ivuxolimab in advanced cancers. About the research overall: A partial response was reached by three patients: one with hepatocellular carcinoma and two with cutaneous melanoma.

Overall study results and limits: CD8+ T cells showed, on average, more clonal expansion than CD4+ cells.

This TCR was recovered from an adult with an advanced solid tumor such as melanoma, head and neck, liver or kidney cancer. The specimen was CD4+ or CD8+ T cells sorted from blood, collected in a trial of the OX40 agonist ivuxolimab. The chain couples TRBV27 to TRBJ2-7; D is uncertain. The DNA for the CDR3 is TGTGCCAGCAGTTTATCGCCGGGTTACGAGCAGTACTTC. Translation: CASSLSPGYEQYF.